The T cell receptor (beta chain) described here comes from a study of tumor-infiltrating lymphocytes in localized non-small cell lung cancer. Study information: Several tumor histologies, both smoking statuses, and some post-neoadjuvant chemotherapy samples were included. From each patient, both tumor and uninvolved lung, non-adjacent to tumor, were sampled. Study-wide results and limits: IM1 and IM2 tumors showed no difference in T-cell fraction. Different pieces of the same tissue were used for each assay.

The length of the CDR3 is 14 residues. Trimming left V 4 bases short and J 3 bases short, with 9 bases between. Germline CDR1 is SGHVS and CDR2 is FQNEAQ. Repertoires were generated with immunoSEQ multiplex PCR, while TCRdb's copy carries only in-frame clones and drops some. Here the sample spans tens of thousands of clones, 70% to 90% being singletons. In the case of this clone: The antigen remains unidentified.

The sample taken for sequencing was lung tumor tissue. The chain links TRBV7-8 to TRBJ1-4; the D gene is possibly TRBD1 (5 bases). This sequence originates from a human donor with non-small cell lung cancer. The CDR3 sequence: CASSSTASNEKLFF. CDR3 coding DNA: TGTGCCAGCAGCTCGACAGCTTCTAATGAAAAACTGTTTTTT.